The 2 T cell receptor beta chains below come from one sample, sequenced in a study of cytomegalovirus exposure and HLA in healthy donors. The PCR ran on 60 Vbeta and 13 Jbeta primers. The assay was immunoSEQ multiplex PCR, and TCRdb's table has in-frame clones only and misses some. Its listing shows roughly 57,000 clones. Sequences were obtained from PBMCs. These receptors came from a woman aged 30 to 39 in good health and CMV-seropositive.

This chain connects TRBV9 to TRBJ2-7; D is undetermined. CDR3 length: 12 residues. Germline CDR1 SGDLS, CDR2 YYNGEE. Between the trimmed V and J ends, which lost 1 base and 6 bases, there was a span of 8 bases. The CDR3 loop is CASSVQEGEQYF. The CDR3 DNA follows: TGTGCCAGCAGCGTACAGGAAGGCGAGCAGTACTTC.

The rearrangement uses TRBV27 and TRBJ2-2; the D gene is possibly TRBD1 (6 bases). Germline-derived CDR1 and CDR2 are MNHEY and SMNVEV (reference sequence). V lost 2 bases and J 7 bases, leaving 23 bases between the germline ends. The CDR3 has 18 residues. The chain's CDR3 is CASSLRAKGVDGYGELFF. The CDR3 DNA reads as TGTGCCAGCAGTTTACGGGCCAAGGGGGTAGACGGGTACGGGGAGCTGTTTTTT.